This note documents a single T cell receptor beta chain sequence. Its specificity is unknown. These data belong to a study of T cells after yellow fever vaccination. In the study overall: Libraries from low-cell-number fractions were prepared with the SMART-Seq v4 Ultra Low Input RNA kit. Study-wide results and caveats: Contamination by abundant bulk-population clonotypes could be present in FACS-sorted repertoires. Subsequent booster samples again held most clones from primary vaccination (just under 98% CD4, 85% to 90% CD8). Clonotypes found in both CD4 and CD8 compartments made up a small share.

TCRdb redid the calling of the 5' RACE reads with MiXCR, one entry per CDR3 protein. This table holds 150,000 to 200,000 distinct CDR3 sequences, 11% found once. The V end lost 2 bases, the J end lost 0 bases, and 14 bases lay between the germline ends. Per germline, CDR1 SGHTA and CDR2 FQGNSA. This CDR3 has 16 residues. Here the sequenced sample was CD8+ T cells sorted from PBMCs, taken 15 days after the yellow fever booster vaccination. The rearrangement links TRBV7-2 to TRBJ2-7, with D perhaps matching TRBD1 (5 bases). This receptor was identified in a man between 18 and 35 years old who received the YFV17D yellow fever vaccine. The CDR3: CASSLRSGSSSYEQYF. The CDR3 DNA reads as TGTGCCAGCAGCTTACGCTCAGGGTCCAGCTCCTACGAGCAGTACTTC.